The next 8 T cell receptor beta chains were all read from a single sample in a study of metastatic and nonmetastatic thyroid tumors (dated by TCRdb to the early 2020s). No treatment had been received by any patient before thyroid surgery. Libraries were prepared through PCR. The instrument given in TCRdb is Illumina HiSeq 4000. TCRdb reworked the public reads: Q25 trimming with fastp, MiXCR clone assembly, productive beta chains retained. The sample data list approximately 25,000 clones, and around 26% of these were observed just once. Around 18% of the sample comes from the top ten. The sample taken for sequencing was blood. The receptors were gathered from a male donor with papillary thyroid cancer or a benign thyroid nodule (not recorded which). Some clones in this sample may be carry-over from other donors' samples.

This clone was counted at least ten times. The rearrangement uses TRBV14 and TRBJ1-2; D is unclear. In germline, CDR1 is SGHDN, CDR2 FVKESK. Trimming left V 1 base short and J 3 bases short, with 6 bases between. CDR3 length: 13 residues. The CDR3 protein is CASSQAEHYGYTF. Here the CDR3 DNA reads TGTGCCAGCAGCCAAGCAGAACACTATGGCTACACCTTC. Looking up the rest from reference TRBV14 and TRBJ1-2 gives the full variable domain: EAGVTQFPSHSVIEKGQTVTLRCDPISGHDNLYWYRRVMGKEIKFLLHFVKESKQDESGMPNNRFLAERTGGTYSTLKVQPAELEDSGVYFCASSQAEHYGYTFGSGTRLTVV.

This clone has at least ten counts. This chain connects TRBV2 to TRBJ1-5, with a weak D call TRBD1 (5 bases). The germline CDR1 and CDR2 sequences are SNHLY and FYNNEI. V gave up 7 bases and J gave up 4 bases, with 20 bases separating them. The CDR3 consists of 16 residues. The CDR3 reads CASTPGGGAQNQPQHF. CDR3 bases: TGTGCCAGCACACCTGGTGGCGGGGCCCAAAATCAGCCCCAGCATTTT. Full variable domain (outside the CDR3, taken from reference TRBV2 and TRBJ1-5): EPEVTQTPSHQVTQMGQEVILRCVPISNHLYFYWYRQILGQKVEFLVSFYNNEISEKSEIFDDQFSVERPDGSNFTLKIRSTKLEDSAMYFCASTPGGGAQNQPQHFGDGTRLSIL.

This clone was observed many times. J is TRBJ2-3 and V is TRBV11-2, with D unclear. V lost 5 bases and J lost 2, with 5 bases in between. Germline-derived CDR1 and CDR2 are SGHAT and FQNNGV. The CDR3 totals 12 residues. In DNA form, the CDR3 reads TGTGCCAGCAGCCCTAACACAGATACGCAGTATTTT. As protein: CASSPNTDTQYF.

The rearrangement joins TRBV9 to TRBJ1-2, with D possibly TRBD1 on 6 matching bases. The CDR3 length is 18 residues. V lost 0 bases to trimming and J lost 2 bases, with 20 bases between them. CDR1 and CDR2 (germline): SGDLS, YYNGEE. The CDR3 DNA reads as TGTGCCAGCAGCGTAGACAAATTATCATCTCAGGGGAACTATGGCTACACCTTC. Its translation is CASSVDKLSSQGNYGYTF.

This clone was detected ten times or more. The gene calls are TRBV7-3 and TRBJ2-1, with D unclear. Germline CDR1 is SGHTA and CDR2 is FQGTGA. The V end was cut by 1 base, the J end by 6 bases, with 7 bases between. The CDR3 sequence is 13 residues long. The CDR3 DNA reads TGTGCCAGCAGCTTAATTCCCTCCAATGAGCAGTTCTTC. Translating gives CASSLIPSNEQFF. Looking up the rest from reference TRBV7-3 and TRBJ2-1 gives the full variable domain: GAGVSQTPSNKVTEKGKYVELRCDPISGHTALYWYRQSLGQGPEFLIYFQGTGAADDSGLPNDRFFAVRPEGSVSTLKIQRTERGDSAVYLCASSLIPSNEQFFGPGTRLTVL.

This clone was picked up a small number of times. Since a much larger clone is just one base distant, this may be a read error. Other DNA sequences from this sample encode an identical CDR3 as well. The genes are TRBV9 and TRBJ2-1; TRBD2 matches 8 bases. V lost 7 bases, J lost 8 bases, and 8 bases stayed unmatched. This CDR3 comprises 13 residues. Germline CDR1 SGDLS, CDR2 YYNGEE. In nucleotides, the CDR3 is TGTGCCAGCTCTGGACTAGCTGACTATGAGCAGTTCTTC. Its translation is CASSGLADYEQFF.

This clone ranks as medium-sized. This sequence joins TRBV6-1 and TRBJ2-3, with TRBD2 matching over 7 bases. Per germline, CDR1 MNHNS and CDR2 SASEGT. The CDR3 is made up of 15 amino acids. V trimming: 10 bases; J trimming: 6 bases; junction bases outside the gene matches: 16. CDR3 sequence: CAIIGRDITRDTQYF. The CDR3 DNA follows: TGTGCCATCATTGGGAGGGATATTACCAGGGATACGCAGTATTTT.

This clone appeared many times. This chain joins TRBV29-1 and TRBJ2-7, with D perhaps matching TRBD2 (6 bases). V lost 4 bases, J lost 7 bases, and 17 bases lay in between. The germline V gene encodes CDR1 SQVTM and CDR2 ANQGSEA. CDR3 length: 13 residues. This chain's CDR3 is CSVGFAGIGEQYF. Here the CDR3 DNA reads TGCAGCGTTGGTTTTGCGGGGATCGGGGAGCAGTACTTC.